This is a list of T cell receptor beta chains from one sample in a study of cytomegalovirus exposure and HLA in healthy donors. Generated by immunoSEQ multiplex PCR, the TCRdb table keeps only in-frame clones and is missing some. Of about 160,000 clones listed, 77% are singletons. Sample: PBMCs. The receptors derive from a man aged 50 to 60 in good health and CMV-seropositive. Both conserved end residues are part of each CDR3. Fields, in order: clone size, V gene, D gene, J gene, CDR3 DNA, CDR3 protein. A D gene is named only where the DNA matches it firmly. Clone size is not always given. Where it is, it says once, few, many or a class for expanded clones.

clone size: few
V gene: TRBV10-1
D gene: -
J gene: TRBJ2-3
CDR3 DNA: TGCGCCAGCAGTGAGCCACAGGGAACAACTAGCACAGATACGCAGTATTTT
CDR3 protein: CASSEPQGTTSTDTQYF

clone size: -
V gene: TRBV5-1
D gene: -
J gene: TRBJ2-7
CDR3 DNA: TGCGCCAGCAGCTTCGCCAGGGGTTCCTACGAGCAGTACTTC
CDR3 protein: CASSFARGSYEQYF

clone size: few
V gene: TRBV6-5
D gene: TRBD2
J gene: TRBJ2-7
CDR3 DNA: TGTGCCAGCAGTTACTCTAGCGGGGGGGCGAGTGAGCAGTACTTC
CDR3 protein: CASSYSSGGASEQYF

clone size: -
V gene: TRBV19
D gene: -
J gene: TRBJ1-5
CDR3 DNA: TGTGCCAGTAGGGTGCAGTACAATCAGCCCCAGCATTTT
CDR3 protein: CASRVQYNQPQHF

clone size: -
V gene: TRBV19
D gene: TRBD2
J gene: TRBJ2-7
CDR3 DNA: TGTGCCAGTAGTATAGCGATAGCGGGGCACTACGAGCAGTACTTC
CDR3 protein: CASSIAIAGHYEQYF

clone size: -
V gene: TRBV5-6
D gene: TRBD1
J gene: TRBJ1-2
CDR3 DNA: TGTGCCAGCAGCACAAATTCCGGGACAGGGGGCCTCCGCTATGGCTACACCTTC
CDR3 protein: CASSTNSGTGGLRYGYTF

clone size: -
V gene: TRBV11-2
D gene: -
J gene: TRBJ1-5
CDR3 DNA: TGTGCCAGCAGCTTAAGTAGGGGGTACAATCAGCCCCAGCATTTT
CDR3 protein: CASSLSRGYNQPQHF

clone size: -
V gene: TRBV19
D gene: -
J gene: TRBJ2-7
CDR3 DNA: TGTGCCAGTAGTATAGAAGTCGGCAGGGGCTACGAGCAGTACTTC
CDR3 protein: CASSIEVGRGYEQYF

clone size: -
V gene: TRBV28
D gene: TRBD1
J gene: TRBJ1-6
CDR3 DNA: TGTGCCAGCAGAGATTTCCGGGACAGGGCTAATTCACCCCTCCACTTT
CDR3 protein: CASRDFRDRANSPLHF

clone size: -
V gene: TRBV2
D gene: -
J gene: TRBJ1-2
CDR3 DNA: TGTGCCAGCAAAAATGAGTTCGGGGAAGCTAACTATGGCTACACCTTC
CDR3 protein: CASKNEFGEANYGYTF

clone size: -
V gene: TRBV14
D gene: -
J gene: TRBJ2-3
CDR3 DNA: TGTGCCAGCAGCCCCGCGATACCCACAGATACGCAGTATTTT
CDR3 protein: CASSPAIPTDTQYF

clone size: -
V gene: TRBV4-3
D gene: TRBD2
J gene: TRBJ2-3
CDR3 DNA: TGCGCCAGCAGCCAAGATTTGCTAGCGGGGTTCACAGATACGCAGTATTTT
CDR3 protein: CASSQDLLAGFTDTQYF

clone size: -
V gene: TRBV5-1
D gene: -
J gene: TRBJ1-6
CDR3 DNA: TGCGCCAGCAGCATACGTCTGCGGGGGAATAATTCACCCCTCCACTTT
CDR3 protein: CASSIRLRGNNSPLHF

clone size: -
V gene: TRBV6-5
D gene: TRBD2
J gene: TRBJ2-5
CDR3 DNA: TGTGCCAGCGGGCGGGGGGCCCCCCAAGAGACCCAGTACTTC
CDR3 protein: CASGRGAPQETQYF

clone size: -
V gene: TRBV7-9
D gene: TRBD1
J gene: TRBJ1-2
CDR3 DNA: TGTGCCAGCAGCTTAGCGCGGGACAGCAGAAACTATGGCTACACCTTC
CDR3 protein: CASSLARDSRNYGYTF

clone size: -
V gene: TRBV6-7
D gene: -
J gene: TRBJ2-1
CDR3 DNA: TGTGCCAGCAGTTACTCGAGCTTCGAGCAGTTCTTC
CDR3 protein: CASSYSSFEQFF

clone size: -
V gene: TRBV28
D gene: TRBD1
J gene: TRBJ1-2
CDR3 DNA: TGTGCCAGCAGTCTACAGACAGGGGGCTGGGGTGGCTACACCTTC
CDR3 protein: CASSLQTGGWGGYTF

clone size: once
V gene: TRBV7-2
D gene: TRBD1
J gene: TRBJ1-2
CDR3 DNA: TGTGCCAGCGCCAGGGGGTCGGGCTACACCTTC
CDR3 protein: CASARGSGYTF

clone size: -
V gene: TRBV2
D gene: -
J gene: TRBJ2-7
CDR3 DNA: TGTGCCAGCTGGGAGGTCCACGAGCAGTACTTC
CDR3 protein: CASWEVHEQYF

clone size: -
V gene: TRBV6-6
D gene: TRBD1
J gene: TRBJ2-3
CDR3 DNA: TGTGCCAGCAGTACCCGGGACAGGGGGGAAGATACGCAGTATTTT
CDR3 protein: CASSTRDRGEDTQYF

clone size: -
V gene: TRBV5-1
D gene: TRBD1
J gene: TRBJ1-4
CDR3 DNA: TGCGCCAGCAGCTTCGGGACAGGGGTTACTAATGAAAAACTGTTTTTT
CDR3 protein: CASSFGTGVTNEKLFF

clone size: -
V gene: TRBV27
D gene: -
J gene: TRBJ1-1
CDR3 DNA: TGTGCCAGCAGTTTAGAGGCGGGGGGACGTGAAGCTTTCTTT
CDR3 protein: CASSLEAGGREAFF

clone size: -
V gene: TRBV29-1
D gene: TRBD1
J gene: TRBJ1-1
CDR3 DNA: TGCAGCGCCCGAACCGGGACAGGGGTGGGTGAAGCTTTCTTT
CDR3 protein: CSARTGTGVGEAFF

clone size: -
V gene: TRBV28
D gene: TRBD2
J gene: TRBJ2-3
CDR3 DNA: TGTGCCAGCAGTACTAGGACTAGCGGGAGCACAGATACGCAGTATTTT
CDR3 protein: CASSTRTSGSTDTQYF

clone size: -
V gene: TRBV5-1
D gene: TRBD1
J gene: TRBJ1-1
CDR3 DNA: TGCGCCAGCAGCCCGTCGACAGGGCGGAACACTGAAGCTTTCTTT
CDR3 protein: CASSPSTGRNTEAFF

clone size: -
V gene: TRBV19
D gene: -
J gene: TRBJ1-1
CDR3 DNA: TGTGCCAGTAGTATCATTAGCCTGGGGAACACTGAAGCTTTCTTT
CDR3 protein: CASSIISLGNTEAFF

clone size: -
V gene: TRBV19
D gene: -
J gene: TRBJ1-2
CDR3 DNA: TGTGCCAGTAGCCTCAGGGTTTCTGGCTACACCTTC
CDR3 protein: CASSLRVSGYTF

clone size: once
V gene: TRBV4-3
D gene: -
J gene: TRBJ2-5
CDR3 DNA: TGCGCCAGCAGCCAAAGCGACAGGGAGACCCAGTACTTC
CDR3 protein: CASSQSDRETQYF

clone size: -
V gene: TRBV13
D gene: -
J gene: TRBJ1-2
CDR3 DNA: TGTGCCAGCAGCCGAGACAGAGATTATATGTGGGGCTACACCTTC
CDR3 protein: CASSRDRDYMWGYTF

clone size: -
V gene: TRBV28
D gene: TRBD2
J gene: TRBJ2-7
CDR3 DNA: TGTGCCAGCAGTTTTCGACTAGCGGGGGCCCTAACCTACGAGCAGTACTTC
CDR3 protein: CASSFRLAGALTYEQYF

clone size: few
V gene: TRBV5-1
D gene: -
J gene: TRBJ1-4
CDR3 DNA: TGCGCCAGCAGCTCGCAAGGGCAGGGTGGGGAAAAACTGTTTTTT
CDR3 protein: CASSSQGQGGEKLFF

clone size: -
V gene: TRBV18
D gene: -
J gene: TRBJ2-1
CDR3 DNA: TGTGCCAGCTCGGCCGGGGTCGCAAAGACACAGTTCTTC
CDR3 protein: CASSAGVAKTQFF

clone size: -
V gene: TRBV4-1
D gene: -
J gene: TRBJ1-3
CDR3 DNA: TGCGCCAGCAGCCAAGAACCGACAGTCTCTGGAAACACCATATATTTT
CDR3 protein: CASSQEPTVSGNTIYF

clone size: -
V gene: TRBV6-5
D gene: TRBD2
J gene: TRBJ2-3
CDR3 DNA: TGTGCCAGCAGACCAGCGGGGGCTGTGGATACGCAGTATTTT
CDR3 protein: CASRPAGAVDTQYF

clone size: -
V gene: TRBV11-2
D gene: -
J gene: TRBJ2-7
CDR3 DNA: TGTGCCAGCAGCCCGGGACTCTACGAGCAGTACTTC
CDR3 protein: CASSPGLYEQYF

clone size: -
V gene: TRBV5-6
D gene: -
J gene: TRBJ1-2
CDR3 DNA: TGTGCCAGCAGCTTACGGGGATCCTATGGCTACACCTTC
CDR3 protein: CASSLRGSYGYTF

clone size: once
V gene: TRBV7-6
D gene: TRBD2
J gene: TRBJ2-7
CDR3 DNA: TGTGCCAGCAGCCAACAGCCCTCGGGGGGCTCCTACGAGCAGTACTTC
CDR3 protein: CASSQQPSGGSYEQYF

clone size: once
V gene: TRBV10-3
D gene: TRBD2
J gene: TRBJ2-7
CDR3 DNA: TGTGCCATCAGTGCAGCGGGGGGCTCAGACTACGAGCAGTACTTC
CDR3 protein: CAISAAGGSDYEQYF

clone size: -
V gene: TRBV5-1
D gene: -
J gene: TRBJ1-5
CDR3 DNA: TGCGCCAGCAGCTTGGAGGGGTTGGGCCATAGCAATCAGCCCCAGCATTTT
CDR3 protein: CASSLEGLGHSNQPQHF

clone size: few
V gene: TRBV6-1
D gene: -
J gene: TRBJ1-1
CDR3 DNA: TGTGCCAGCAGTGAAGCTGGGCAGGGTGGGACTGAAGCTTTCTTT
CDR3 protein: CASSEAGQGGTEAFF

clone size: -
V gene: TRBV6-5
D gene: -
J gene: TRBJ2-2
CDR3 DNA: TGTGCCAGCTCGGGGGTGCTGTTTTTT
CDR3 protein: CASSGVLFF

clone size: -
V gene: TRBV5-6
D gene: -
J gene: TRBJ1-6
CDR3 DNA: TGTGCCAGCAGCTTACAGACGCTGAATTCACCCCTCCACTTT
CDR3 protein: CASSLQTLNSPLHF

clone size: -
V gene: TRBV6-1
D gene: TRBD1
J gene: TRBJ1-1
CDR3 DNA: TGTGCCAGCGGAGACAGGGGGCTTACTGAAGCTTTCTTT
CDR3 protein: CASGDRGLTEAFF

clone size: -
V gene: TRBV9
D gene: TRBD1
J gene: TRBJ1-2
CDR3 DNA: TGTGCCAGCAGCGTAGTTGGACAGGGCGGGGAGGGCTACACCTTC
CDR3 protein: CASSVVGQGGEGYTF

clone size: -
V gene: TRBV9
D gene: -
J gene: TRBJ2-2
CDR3 DNA: TGTGCCAGCAGTCAAACAGTCGCGAACACCGGGGAGCTGTTTTTT
CDR3 protein: CASSQTVANTGELFF

clone size: few
V gene: TRBV7-9
D gene: TRBD1
J gene: TRBJ1-5
CDR3 DNA: TGTGCCAGCGGGACAGACAATCAGCCCCAGCATTTT
CDR3 protein: CASGTDNQPQHF

clone size: -
V gene: TRBV4-2
D gene: TRBD2
J gene: TRBJ2-1
CDR3 DNA: TGTGCCAGCAGCCGAACCGGCCTTACAGCTAGCGGGGGGAACAATGAGCAGTTCTTC
CDR3 protein: CASSRTGLTASGGNNEQFF

clone size: -
V gene: TRBV19
D gene: TRBD1
J gene: TRBJ1-6
CDR3 DNA: TGTGCCAGTAGTCCCGTCAGGGGGAGTTCACCCCTCCACTTT
CDR3 protein: CASSPVRGSSPLHF

clone size: -
V gene: TRBV10-1
D gene: -
J gene: TRBJ1-1
CDR3 DNA: TGCGCCAGCAGGGGTGACAGTTACACTGAAGCTTTCTTT
CDR3 protein: CASRGDSYTEAFF

clone size: once
V gene: TRBV5-1
D gene: TRBD1
J gene: TRBJ2-7
CDR3 DNA: TGCGCCAGCAGCCCCATTCCGGGACAGGGGACCTACGAGCAGTACTTC
CDR3 protein: CASSPIPGQGTYEQYF

clone size: -
V gene: TRBV7-2
D gene: -
J gene: TRBJ2-3
CDR3 DNA: TGTGCCAGCAGCCCTAAGTTACTCACAGATACGCAGTATTTT
CDR3 protein: CASSPKLLTDTQYF

clone size: -
V gene: TRBV2
D gene: -
J gene: TRBJ2-1
CDR3 DNA: TGTGCCAGCAGTGAGCCGGGGAGTGAGCAGTTCTTC
CDR3 protein: CASSEPGSEQFF

clone size: -
V gene: TRBV7-9
D gene: -
J gene: TRBJ1-1
CDR3 DNA: TGTGCCAGCAGCTCCGGGGTGCGCATGAACACTGAAGCTTTCTTT
CDR3 protein: CASSSGVRMNTEAFF

clone size: -
V gene: TRBV27
D gene: TRBD2
J gene: TRBJ2-7
CDR3 DNA: TGTGCCAGCAGCGCGGGGGGTCCAGGCGAGCAGTACTTC
CDR3 protein: CASSAGGPGEQYF

clone size: -
V gene: TRBV21-1
D gene: -
J gene: TRBJ2-1
CDR3 DNA: TGTGCCAGCAGCAAAGGCGAAGTCCACTACAATGAGCAGTTCTTC
CDR3 protein: CASSKGEVHYNEQFF

clone size: -
V gene: TRBV5-4
D gene: -
J gene: TRBJ1-2
CDR3 DNA: TGTGCCAGCAGCTTGATGGGGCTCAATGGCTACACCTTC
CDR3 protein: CASSLMGLNGYTF

clone size: -
V gene: TRBV6-5
D gene: TRBD2
J gene: TRBJ2-1
CDR3 DNA: TGTGCCAGCAGTTTAACTAGCGGGGGCCTGGACAATGAGCAGTTCTTC
CDR3 protein: CASSLTSGGLDNEQFF

clone size: -
V gene: TRBV2
D gene: -
J gene: TRBJ2-6
CDR3 DNA: TGTGCCAGCAGTGCGTTCCTCTCTGGGGCCAACGTCCTGACTTTC
CDR3 protein: CASSAFLSGANVLTF

clone size: -
V gene: TRBV2
D gene: -
J gene: TRBJ1-3
CDR3 DNA: TGTGCCAGCATCTATAGCCTTGAGGTCGGGAAAAGCATTCTCTCTGGAAACACCATATATTTT
CDR3 protein: CASIYSLEVGKSILSGNTIYF